These 9 T cell receptor beta chains were sequenced from one sample in a study of blood T cell repertoires in COVID-19. Profiling relied on immunoSEQ multiplex PCR, and the TCRdb table lists in-frame clones only, not all of them. This sample has about 170,000 clones; around nine tenths occur once, and the top ten carry over 3.5%. What was sequenced was peripheral blood. These TCRs come from a man younger than 30 with active or convalescent COVID-19.

This clone was recorded once. The rearrangement uses TRBV7-9 and TRBJ1-6; D is perhaps TRBD1 (6 bases). CDR3 size: 14 residues. Trimming removed 6 bases at V and 7 bases at J, with 13 bases between. Germline CDR1 reads SEHNR; CDR2 reads FQNEAQ (reference sequence). The CDR3 here is CASSSGGGNSPLHF. The DNA for the CDR3 is TGTGCCAGCAGTTCGGGAGGGGGAAATTCACCCCTCCACTTT. Full variable domain (outside the CDR3, taken from reference TRBV7-9 and TRBJ1-6): DTGVSQNPRHKITKRGQNVTFRCDPISEHNRLYWYRQTLGQGPEFLTYFQNEAQLEKSRLLSDRFSAERPKGSFSTLEIQRTEQGDSAMYLCASSSGGGNSPLHFGNGTRLTVT.

The V gene is TRBV13, the J gene TRBJ2-1; 7 nucleotides match TRBD1. Unmatched junction bases numbered 4, after V lost 1 base and J lost 4 bases. The germline V gene encodes CDR1 PRHDT and CDR2 FYEKMQ (reference sequence). The CDR3 runs 15 residues. The DNA for the CDR3 is TGTGCCAGCAGCTTAGTGGGACAGAAGTACAATGAGCAGTTCTTC. This encodes CASSLVGQKYNEQFF.

V and J are TRBV7-8 and TRBJ1-2; D is undetermined. The CDR3 has 13 amino acids. Germline V CDR1 and CDR2: SGHVS, FQNEAQ. V lost 1 base and J lost 4, with 7 bases in between. As DNA, the CDR3 is TGTGCCAGCAGCTTAGACGGAGCCTATGGCTACACCTTC. This translates into CASSLDGAYGYTF. Filled out from reference TRBV7-8 and TRBJ1-2, the complete variable domain reads GAGVSQSPRYKVAKRGQDVALRCDPISGHVSLFWYQQALGQGPEFLTYFQNEAQLDKSGLPSDRFFAERPEGSVSTLKIQRTQQEDSAVYLCASSLDGAYGYTFGSGTRLTVV.

This sequence joins TRBV3-1 (or the pseudogene TRBV3-2) and TRBJ2-7; maybe TRBD2 (6 bases). The germline V and J ends were trimmed by 0 bases and 4 bases, with 16 bases remaining between them. There are 16 residues in the CDR3. Per the germline V gene, CDR1 is LGHDT and CDR2 is YNNKEL (reference sequence). The CDR3 DNA reads as TGTGCCAGCAGCCAAGAGGGGACTCGCACCCAATACGAGCAGTACTTC. Protein sequence: CASSQEGTRTQYEQYF.

J is TRBJ2-6 and V is TRBV7-9; the match to TRBD1 covers 7 bases. CDR3 size: 16 residues. The ends lost 8 bases at V and 2 bases at J; junction bases unmatched: 9. Germline CDR1 reads SEHNR; CDR2 reads FQNEAQ (reference sequence). The CDR3 loop reads CASGKGASAGANVLTF. As DNA, the CDR3 is TGTGCCAGCGGGAAGGGGGCCTCGGCTGGGGCCAACGTCCTGACTTTC.

V is TRBV10-3 and J is TRBJ2-1, with TRBD2 as a possible D gene (6 bases). There are 15 residues in the CDR3. Germline CDR1 is ENHRY and CDR2 is SYGVKD. Trimming removed 10 bases from V and 2 bases from J, with 18 bases in between. The CDR3 bases are TGTGCCAGCACCGGTGCGGGGTCCACCTACAATGAGCAGTTCTTC. This translates into CASTGAGSTYNEQFF.

The V call is TRBV21-1, the J call TRBJ1-4; TRBD1 was called by the table and not checked on the DNA. TRBV21-1 is annotated as a pseudogene. CDR3 size: 18 residues. The CDR3 DNA reads TGTGCCAGCAGCTCGGTACCGGGACAGCTTTTCTTCAGGGAAAAACTGTTTTTT. It yields the protein CASSSVPGQLFFREKLFF.

J is TRBJ1-1 and V is TRBV6-5; D is possibly TRBD1 (6 bases). V lost 6 bases and J lost 1, with 9 bases in between. This CDR3 comprises 13 residues. The germline CDR1 and CDR2 sequences are MNHEY and SVGAGI. The CDR3 reads CASRQGQNTEAFF. The CDR3 bases are TGTGCCAGCAGACAGGGCCAGAACACTGAAGCTTTCTTT.

This chain joins TRBV13 and TRBJ1-2; TRBD1 matches at 9 bases. This CDR3 region has 15 residues. V was pared by 3 bases and J by 6 bases, with 8 bases of the junction left unmatched. CDR1 PRHDT and CDR2 FYEKMQ come from the germline V gene (reference sequence). The CDR3 DNA is TGTGCCAGCAGCTTTCGCGGACAGGGGATCAATGGCTACACCTTC. It encodes CASSFRGQGINGYTF. The full variable domain, completed using reference TRBV13 and TRBJ1-2, is AAGVIQSPRHLIKEKRETATLKCYPIPRHDTVYWYQQGPGQDPQFLISFYEKMQSDKGSIPDRFSAQQFSDYHSELNMSSLELGDSALYFCASSFRGQGINGYTFGSGTRLTVV.